Each of the 15 T cell receptor beta chains below was sequenced from the same sample in a study of T-cell memory formation after mild COVID-19. Via MiXCR, TCRdb re-called the 5' RACE reads, giving one row per CDR3 protein. This table holds more than 300,000 distinct CDR3 sequences, 20% to 25% found once. Sequenced: PBMCs or a T cell subset sorted from them (not recorded which). The receptors here all came from a man between 18 and 35 years old who had mild COVID-19 (a few samples of this study predate the infection). Cell type and time point are not known.

V and J are TRBV5-1 and TRBJ2-1; 7 bases fit TRBD1. In germline, CDR1 is SGHRS, CDR2 YFSETQ. This CDR3 has 16 amino acids. V shed 5 bases and J 1 base; nucleotides not matched to a gene: 9. In DNA form, the CDR3 reads TGCGCCAGCAGAGACCGACCGGGACAGTCCTACAATGAGCAGTTCTTC. Translating it yields CASRDRPGQSYNEQFF.

This chain joins TRBV12-3 or TRBV12-4 and TRBJ2-1; D not resolved. The CDR3 runs 13 residues. With 4 bases removed from V and 2 bases from J, the gap between germline ends came to 6 bases. CDR3 protein: CASSSPAYNEQFF. In DNA form, the CDR3 reads TGTGCCAGCAGTTCGCCGGCCTACAATGAGCAGTTCTTC.

The V and J genes are TRBV7-9 and TRBJ2-3; TRBD2 matches at 7 bases. The CDR3 is made up of 15 amino acids. Losses at the gene ends were 5 bases for V and 1 base for J; bases not matched to a gene: 6. Germline CDR1 is SEHNR and CDR2 is FQNEAQ (reference sequence). CDR3 residues: CASSLGLVGTDTQYF. CDR3 bases: TGTGCCAGCAGCCTTGGACTAGTGGGCACAGATACGCAGTATTTT. Based on the CDR3 plus reference TRBV7-9 and TRBJ2-3, the full variable domain is DTGVSQNPRHKITKRGQNVTFRCDPISEHNRLYWYRQTLGQGPEFLTYFQNEAQLEKSRLLSDRFSAERPKGSFSTLEIQRTEQGDSAMYLCASSLGLVGTDTQYFGPGTRLTVL.

V and J are TRBV11-2 and TRBJ1-3; a possible D gene is TRBD1 (6 bases). V was trimmed by 1 base and J by 0 bases, leaving 10 bases between them. The CDR3 has 16 residues. The germline CDR1 and CDR2 sequences are SGHAT and FQNNGV. In DNA form, the CDR3 reads TGTGCCAGCAGCTTAGCCTCGACAGGCTCTGGAAACACCATATATTTT. It encodes CASSLASTGSGNTIYF.

Concerning this clonotype: Since a much larger clone is just one base distant, this may be a read error. V is TRBV6-5 and J is TRBJ2-7; D gene ambiguous. The CDR3 loop spans 15 amino acids. V was shortened by 5 bases and J by 2 bases, with 16 bases between the two germline ends. The germline V gene encodes CDR1 MNHEY and CDR2 SVGAGI. As DNA, the CDR3 is TGTGCCAGCAGTCCATACCCCAGTGGCACCTACGAGCAGTACTTC. It codes for CASSPYPSGTYEQYF.

V gene TRBV14 combines with J gene TRBJ1-2, with a tentative D call TRBD1 (5 bases). The V end was cut by 4 bases, the J end by 2 bases, with 8 bases between. CDR1 is SGHDN, CDR2 FVKESK, per germline. CDR3 length: 13 residues. Here the CDR3 DNA reads TGTGCCAGCAGCCCGGGGGAGAACTATGGCTACACCTTC. Translation gives CASSPGENYGYTF.

In this sample, this clonotype turned up a few times. V and J are TRBV4-2 and TRBJ2-3; D gene uncertain. The ends were cut back, 0 bases at V and 1 base at J, with 8 bases in the middle. The CDR3 sequence is 15 residues long. Germline V gene lookup returns CDR1 LGHNA and CDR2 YNFKEQ. DNA of the CDR3: TGTGCCAGCAGCCAAGAAGGGCAGGGCACAGATACGCAGTATTTT. Translating gives CASSQEGQGTDTQYF.

This clonotype was seen only a few times. This chain uses TRBV7-6 with TRBJ2-2, with D possibly called TRBD1 or TRBD2 (5 bases each). Trimming pared 5 bases from V and 5 bases from J, leaving 18 bases between. Germline lookup yields CDR1 SGHVS and CDR2 FNYEAQ. This CDR3 has 16 amino acids. The CDR3 nucleotides read TGTGCCAGCAGCCCGCAGGGACCGAGTACTACCGGGGAGCTGTTTTTT. Translation gives CASSPQGPSTTGELFF.

This clonotype has just a few counts. The rearrangement links TRBV10-3 to TRBJ2-3; 14 nucleotides match TRBD2. The germline CDR1 and CDR2 sequences are ENHRY and SYGVKD. V shed 8 bases and J 2 bases; nucleotides not matched to a gene: 6. This CDR3 is 16 amino acids long. The DNA of the CDR3 is TGTGCCATCGCCGGGACTAGCGGGGGAACCACAGATACGCAGTATTTT. It yields the protein CAIAGTSGGTTDTQYF.

This clonotype occurred a few times. The rearrangement joins TRBV7-9 to TRBJ2-3; no clear D gene. Trimming shortened V by 8 bases and J by 6 bases, and 15 bases separated the two germline ends. From germline, CDR1 is SEHNR and CDR2 FQNEAQ (reference sequence). This CDR3 spans 13 amino acids. DNA of the CDR3: TGTGCCAGCCGGTCAGTCCCCCGGGATACGCAGTATTTT. It is translated as CASRSVPRDTQYF.

The chain is built from TRBV4-1 and TRBJ2-7; unclear D gene. Trimming removed 3 bases at V and 2 bases at J, with 11 bases between. CDR3 length: 14 residues. Germline V CDR1 and CDR2: MGHRA, YSYEKL. In nucleotides, the CDR3 is TGCGCCAGCAGCCAGACCGGGCCCCCCTACGAGCAGTACTTC. Encoded protein: CASSQTGPPYEQYF.

The V and J genes are TRBV6-2 or TRBV6-3 and TRBJ1-2; 9 nucleotides match TRBD1. Germline values: CDR1 MNHEY, CDR2 SVGEGT. The CDR3 is 15 amino acids. J was trimmed by 2 bases and V by 4 bases; bases with no gene match: 5. CDR3 sequence reads: CASSFTGTGNYGYTF. The CDR3 DNA is TGTGCCAGCAGTTTCACCGGGACAGGGAACTATGGCTACACCTTC.

The V gene is TRBV7-8, the J gene TRBJ1-1, with 7 bases matching TRBD1. Unmatched junction bases numbered 18, after V lost 5 bases and J lost 0 bases. Germline CDR1 reads SGHVS; CDR2 reads FQNEAQ. CDR3 length: 19 amino acids. In nucleotides, the CDR3 is TGTGCCAGCAGCCTAGTAGGGGGAACAGGGGCCGCCATGAACACTGAAGCTTTCTTT. It translates to CASSLVGGTGAAMNTEAFF.

The V and J genes are TRBV7-2 and TRBJ2-5; D is unclear. V lost 5 bases, J lost 5 bases, and 6 bases lay in between. From germline, CDR1 is SGHTA and CDR2 FQGNSA. This CDR3 comprises 11 residues. CDR3 bases: TGTGCCAGCAGCAATTTTGAGACCCAGTACTTC. As protein: CASSNFETQYF.

The chain uses TRBV5-6 and TRBJ1-6; 7 bases line up with TRBD1. The CDR3 consists of 14 residues. Looked up from germline, CDR1 is SGHDT and CDR2 is YYEEEE. Losses at the gene ends were 4 bases for V and 11 bases for J; bases not matched to a gene: 9. The CDR3 region is CASSQDRRATPLHF. CDR3 sequence (DNA): TGTGCCAGCAGCCAGGACAGGAGGGCGACACCCCTCCACTTT.